These 10 T cell receptor beta chains were all obtained from the same sample, sequenced in a study of cytomegalovirus exposure and HLA in healthy donors. The PCR had 60 Vbeta and 13 Jbeta primers. The table came from immunoSEQ multiplex PCR; TCRdb's copy has only in-frame clones and leaves some out. The sample lists 140,000 or so clones, 70% to 90% occurring once. Sequenced material: PBMCs. The receptor set was obtained from a woman aged 40 to 50 in good health and CMV-seronegative.

The V gene is TRBV28, the J gene TRBJ1-2; D unresolved. CDR3 length: 14 amino acids. The germline V gene has CDR1 MDHEN and CDR2 SYDVKM. V dropped 3 bases and J dropped 5 bases, with 13 bases sitting between them. CDR3 bases: TGTGCCAGCAGTTTTTATGGGCTTGGGTATGGCTACACCTTC. It is translated as CASSFYGLGYGYTF.

V and J are TRBV28 and TRBJ2-7; D might be TRBD2 (5 bases). With 7 bases removed from V and 6 bases from J, the gap between germline ends came to 16 bases. CDR1 and CDR2 from the germline V gene are MDHEN and SYDVKM. This CDR3 comprises 13 residues. CDR3 residues: CASTAGNGVEQYF. The CDR3 coding sequence is TGTGCCAGCACGGCCGGGAATGGGGTCGAGCAGTACTTC.

The chain couples TRBV6-1 to TRBJ2-5; weak D call: TRBD2 (6 bases). Germline V gives CDR1 MNHNS, CDR2 SASEGT. The V end lost 10 bases, the J end lost 4 bases, and 16 bases lay between the germline ends. The CDR3 runs to 13 residues. Here the CDR3 DNA reads TGTGCCACCCTAATGGGGGGTCGAGAGACCCAGTACTTC. Protein: CATLMGGRETQYF.

The chain carries TRBV4-2 and TRBJ2-7; 9 positions match TRBD2. Trimming cost V 0 bases and J 3 bases; bases outside gene matches: 6. The CDR3 is made up of 16 amino acids. Germline V CDR1 and CDR2: LGHNA, YNFKEQ. CDR3 sequence: CASSQDTSSGSYEQYF. Here the CDR3 DNA reads TGTGCCAGCAGCCAAGACACGAGTAGCGGGAGCTACGAGCAGTACTTC.

The table lists this clone with a count of one. V usage is TRBV11-3 and J usage is TRBJ2-7; 11 positions agree with TRBD1. Germline values: CDR1 SGHNT, CDR2 YENEEA. With V trimmed by 3 bases and J by 3 bases, 10 bases remained unmatched. The CDR3 sequence is 17 residues long. The chain's CDR3 is CASSLGQGVPLFYEQYF. The CDR3 nucleotides are TGTGCCAGCAGCTTGGGACAGGGGGTCCCTTTATTCTACGAGCAGTACTTC.

The chain carries TRBV2 and TRBJ2-3; 10 positions match TRBD2. The CDR3 sequence is 16 residues long. J gave up 1 base and V 1 base, and 2 bases lay outside the gene matches. CDR1 and CDR2 from the germline V gene are SNHLY and FYNNEI. CDR3 nucleotide sequence: TGTGCCAGCAGTGAAGTAGCGGGAGGAGGCACAGATACGCAGTATTTT. It translates to CASSEVAGGGTDTQYF.

The gene calls are TRBV28 and TRBJ2-7; 9 bases match TRBD1. The V gene's germline CDR1 is MDHEN and CDR2 SYDVKM. J gave up 4 bases and V 5 bases, and 9 bases lay outside the gene matches. This CDR3 contains 15 residues. CDR3 DNA sequence: TGTGCCAGCAGTCAGGACAGGGGATTCGGGTACGAGCAGTACTTC. Translated, it gives CASSQDRGFGYEQYF.

The V call is TRBV28, the J call TRBJ2-7; 12 bases agree with TRBD2. CDR3 length: 15 amino acids. Germline V gives CDR1 MDHEN, CDR2 SYDVKM. The ends lost 6 bases at V and 2 bases at J; junction bases unmatched: 5. This chain's CDR3 is CASRPLAGGTYEQYF. CDR3 DNA sequence: TGTGCCAGCAGGCCACTAGCGGGAGGAACCTACGAGCAGTACTTC. The entire variable domain, with the rest obtained from reference TRBV28 and TRBJ2-7, is as follows: DVKVTQSSRYLVKRTGEKVFLECVQDMDHENMFWYRQDPGLGLRLIYFSYDVKMKEKGDIPEGYSVSREKKERFSLILESASTNQTSMYLCASRPLAGGTYEQYFGPGTRLTVT.

This clone was seen just once. The chain couples TRBV11-2 to TRBJ2-7; the match to TRBD1 covers 9 bases. The ends lost 6 bases at V and 11 bases at J; junction bases unmatched: 8. The CDR3 has 12 amino acids. Germline CDR1 is SGHAT and CDR2 is FQNNGV. Here the CDR3 DNA reads TGTGCCAGCAGATCGACAGGGGGTTTTGAGTACTTC. Translating gives CASRSTGGFEYF. Drawing the rest from reference TRBV11-2 and TRBJ2-7, the complete variable domain is EAGVAQSPRYKIIEKRQSVAFWCNPISGHATLYWYQQILGQGPKLLIQFQNNGVVDDSQLPKDRFSAERLKGVDSTLKIQPAKLEDSAVYLCASRSTGGFEYFGPGTRLTVT.

With respect to this clone: At one end, the junction sequence differs from germline, possibly due to a read error. The gene calls are TRBV7-9 and TRBJ2-2; 7 nucleotides align to TRBD1. CDR1 SEHNR and CDR2 FQNEAQ come from the germline V gene (reference sequence). The CDR3 has 14 residues. The CDR3: CSSSLRQGTGELFF. As DNA, the CDR3 is TGTTCCAGCAGCTTGAGACAGGGAACCGGGGAGCTGTTTTTT.